This T cell receptor (beta chain) comes out of a study of T cell responses to AZD1222 COVID-19 vaccine. Repertoires were generated with immunoSEQ multiplex PCR, while TCRdb's copy carries only in-frame clones and drops some. Here the sample spans about 140,000 clones, 92% being singletons. The CDR3 is made up of 15 amino acids. CDR1 SEHNR and CDR2 FQNEAQ come from the germline V gene (reference sequence). The ends were cut back, 5 bases at V and 3 bases at J, with 16 bases in the middle. Sample: peripheral blood, taken on day 0 of AZD1222 vaccination. J is TRBJ1-2 and V is TRBV7-9; D not certain. The TCR sequence derives from an adult in good health. CDR3 sequence: CASSQRLSGDYGYTF. The CDR3, as DNA: TGTGCCAGCAGCCAACGCCTTTCTGGGGACTATGGCTACACCTTC. The full variable domain, completed using reference TRBV7-9 and TRBJ1-2, is DTGVSQNPRHKITKRGQNVTFRCDPISEHNRLYWYRQTLGQGPEFLTYFQNEAQLEKSRLLSDRFSAERPKGSFSTLEIQRTEQGDSAMYLCASSQRLSGDYGYTFGSGTRLTVV.